This T cell receptor beta chain was obtained from a study of T cell responses to AZD1222 COVID-19 vaccine. Study-wide context: Pooled samples include second doses given at about 4 or 12 weeks.

Sequencing was performed with immunoSEQ multiplex PCR; in TCRdb, only in-frame clones are kept and a portion is missing. The table records over 150,000 clones, about nine tenths of them present only once. Deletions cut 4 bases from V and 0 bases from J, with 10 bases between. The CDR3 totals 14 residues. Germline assignment: CDR1 SEHNR and CDR2 FQNEAQ (reference sequence). The V gene is TRBV7-9, the J gene TRBJ2-7; D is undetermined. The material was peripheral blood, obtained on day 0 of AZD1222 vaccination. The source of this sequence is an adult in good health. DNA of the CDR3: TGTGCCAGCAGCTCCGATCCGAACTCCTACGAGCAGTACTTC. It yields the protein CASSSDPNSYEQYF.